Listed below are T cell receptor beta chains from one sample, sequenced in a study of regulatory T cells in long-lasting Graves disease. TCRdb ran MiXCR on the multiplex PCR reads and lists one entry per CDR3 protein. The data contain 400,000 to 500,000 distinct CDR3 sequences, over 20% of them singletons. The sequenced sample was peripheral blood mononuclear cells (PBMCs), obtained when the disease was refractory, from a patient treated with antithyroid drugs. The source of these receptors is a female donor with Graves disease. Both conserved end residues are part of each CDR3. D genes are given only for firm matches. Not all rows give a size; the values are once, few, many and, for expanded clones, a class.

TRBD2 | - | TRBJ2-3 | TRBV7-9 | CASSLDQAGRTDTQYF | TGTGCCAGCAGCTTAGATCAAGCGGGACGAACAGATACGCAGTATTTT
TRBD2 | - | TRBJ2-7 | TRBV9 | CASSDRTSGRVYEQYF | TGTGCCAGCAGCGACCGGACTAGCGGGAGGGTCTACGAGCAGTACTTC
- | - | TRBJ2-7 | TRBV6-1 | CASSEAGRAPEQYF | TGTGCCAGCAGTGAAGCCGGGCGGGCGCCCGAGCAGTACTTC
TRBD1 | few | TRBJ1-2 | TRBV7-2 | CASSFTGTVGGYTF | TGTGCCAGCAGCTTTACCGGGACAGTCGGCGGCTACACCTTC
- | - | TRBJ2-4 | TRBV18 | CASSPINGLQKTNIQYF | TGTGCCAGCTCACCAATCAACGGGCTCCAAAAAACGAACATTCAGTACTTC
- | - | TRBJ2-4 | TRBV7-3 | CASSPQGKNIQYF | TGTGCCAGCAGCCCCCAGGGCAAAAACATTCAGTACTTC
- | many | TRBJ2-2 | TRBV11-3 | CASSSKDLYTGELFF | TGTGCCAGCAGCTCGAAGGATCTTTACACCGGGGAGCTGTTTTTT
- | - | TRBJ1-1 | TRBV6-2/TRBV6-3 | CASSEVGVLNTEAFF | TGTGCCAGCAGTGAAGTGGGGGTTTTAAACACTGAAGCTTTCTTT
TRBD2 | many | TRBJ2-7 | TRBV29-1 | CSVDRGGSKYEQYF | TGCAGCGTTGATCGCGGCGGGAGTAAATACGAGCAGTACTTC
TRBD1 | - | TRBJ1-1 | TRBV30 | CAWSPDRVKWNTEAFF | TGTGCCTGGAGCCCGGACAGGGTAAAGTGGAACACTGAAGCTTTCTTT
- | many | TRBJ2-7 | TRBV2 | CASRGDLSYEQYF | TGTGCCAGCAGGGGGGACCTTTCCTACGAGCAGTACTTC
TRBD1 | - | TRBJ2-1 | TRBV2 | CASLDRDSYNEQFF | TGTGCCAGCCTTGACAGGGACTCCTACAATGAGCAGTTCTTC
- | once | TRBJ2-7 | TRBV3-1 | CASSQDGAFAYEQHF | TGTGCCAGCAGCCAAGACGGGGCCTTCGCCTACGAGCAGCACTTC
- | many | TRBJ1-5 | TRBV20-1 | CSARDRIPLRPQHF | TGCAGTGCTAGAGATCGGATCCCGCTTAGACCCCAGCATTTT
TRBD1 | many | TRBJ2-7 | TRBV10-3 | CAISTGTGIREQYF | TGTGCCATCAGTACCGGGACAGGGATCCGCGAGCAGTACTTC
- | many | TRBJ2-7 | TRBV6-5 | CASSSGANGYEQYF | TGTGCCAGCAGTTCTGGGGCCAACGGGTACGAGCAGTACTTC
TRBD1 | many | TRBJ2-5 | TRBV28 | CASSPLHRGPQETQYF | TGTGCCAGCAGTCCCCTACACAGGGGACCCCAAGAGACCCAGTACTTC
- | - | TRBJ2-5 | TRBV5-1 | CASSSTIEETQYF | TGCGCCAGCAGCTCAACCATCGAAGAGACCCAGTACTTC
- | many | TRBJ2-7 | TRBV28 | CASRDPSGFSYEQYF | TGTGCCAGCAGGGACCCTTCAGGTTTCTCCTACGAGCAGTACTTC
- | many | TRBJ2-2 | TRBV27 | CASSLDFTGELFF | TGTGCCAGCAGCCTCGACTTCACCGGGGAGCTGTTTTTT
- | many | TRBJ2-5 | TRBV7-3 | CASSLDAGQETQYF | TGTGCCAGCAGCTTAGATGCCGGACAAGAGACCCAGTACTTC
TRBD1 | once | TRBJ1-5 | TRBV6-2/TRBV6-3 | CASRDRGNNQPQHF | TGTGCCAGCAGAGACAGGGGTAATAATCAGCCCCAGCATTTT
- | many | TRBJ2-7 | TRBV7-2 | CASSLVFGGEQYF | TGTGCCAGCAGCTTAGTATTCGGAGGTGAGCAGTACTTC
- | few | TRBJ2-4 | TRBV28 | CASKGETLLAKNIQYF | TGTGCCAGCAAAGGGGAAACCTTATTAGCCAAAAACATTCAGTACTTC
- | many | TRBJ2-5 | TRBV13 | CASGDIETQYF | TGTGCCAGTGGCGATATAGAGACCCAGTACTTC
- | - | TRBJ2-5 | TRBV18 | CASSPPSSPETQYF | TGTGCCAGCTCACCACCGAGCTCGCCAGAGACCCAGTACTTC
TRBD1 | - | TRBJ2-1 | TRBV7-3 | CASSLSIGQGINEQFF | TGTGCCAGCAGCTTAAGTATCGGACAGGGGATAAATGAGCAGTTCTTC
- | few | TRBJ2-7 | TRBV19 | CASNQGGAYEQYF | TGTGCCAGTAATCAGGGGGGCGCTTACGAGCAGTACTTC
- | - | TRBJ1-3 | TRBV3-1 | CASRDGWRGNTIYF | TGTGCCAGCAGGGACGGTTGGCGAGGAAACACCATATATTTT
- | few | TRBJ2-4 | TRBV20-1 | CSAKSTLTLAKNIQYF | TGCAGTGCGAAATCTACCTTGACTCTAGCCAAAAACATTCAGTACTTC
TRBD2 | many | TRBJ2-2 | TRBV30 | CAWSVVGLGGAGELFF | TGTGCCTGGAGTGTAGTGGGACTAGGTGGGGCCGGGGAGCTGTTTTTT
- | - | TRBJ2-3 | TRBV10-3 | CAINPSAGTDTQYF | TGTGCCATCAACCCCTCGGCGGGCACAGATACGCAGTATTTT
- | few | TRBJ2-7 | TRBV7-3 | CASSPRVYEQYF | TGTGCCAGCAGCCCTCGGGTCTACGAGCAGTACTTC
TRBD2 | once | TRBJ2-2 | TRBV28 | CASSNPLAAYTGELFF | TGTGCCAGCAGCAATCCCCTAGCGGCATACACCGGGGAGCTGTTTTTT
- | many | TRBJ1-5 | TRBV28 | CASSPGVLPQPQHF | TGTGCCAGCAGTCCCGGGGTCCTGCCCCAGCCCCAGCATTTT
TRBD1 | few | TRBJ1-6 | TRBV5-1 | CASSLRTGRNSPLHF | TGCGCCAGCAGCCTCCGGACAGGTCGGAATTCACCCCTCCACTTT
TRBD1 | many | TRBJ1-1 | TRBV20-1 | CSARDGDRGAGTEAFF | TGCAGTGCTAGAGATGGGGACAGGGGGGCGGGAACTGAAGCTTTCTTT
- | few | TRBJ2-1 | TRBV5-1 | CASSLMRRDEVHNEQFF | TGCGCCAGCAGCTTGATGAGAAGGGACGAAGTACACAATGAGCAGTTCTTC
- | many | TRBJ2-7 | TRBV29-1 | CSVEGQDFNEQYF | TGCAGCGTTGAAGGTCAAGACTTCAACGAGCAGTACTTC
TRBD1 | - | TRBJ2-1 | TRBV29-1 | CSVDEQGGEQFF | TGCAGCGTTGACGAACAGGGGGGTGAGCAGTTCTTC
- | many | TRBJ2-2 | TRBV5-1 | CASSPTFLEGRELFF | TGCGCCAGCAGCCCCACCTTTTTGGAGGGCCGGGAGCTGTTTTTT
- | few | TRBJ1-2 | TRBV10-2 | CASSESTSVRLPANYGYTF | TGCGCCAGCAGTGAGTCGACCTCGGTGAGGTTACCCGCTAACTATGGCTACACCTTC
TRBD1 | few | TRBJ2-7 | TRBV19 | CASSGQGATNEQYF | TGTGCCAGTAGTGGACAGGGGGCAACAAACGAGCAGTACTTC
- | many | TRBJ2-5 | TRBV6-2/TRBV6-3 | CASKREQGETQYF | TGTGCCAGCAAAAGAGAACAGGGAGAGACCCAGTACTTC
- | - | TRBJ1-1 | TRBV15 | CATSRDGDKNTEAFF | TGTGCCACCAGCAGAGATGGAGACAAGAACACTGAAGCTTTCTTT
- | - | TRBJ2-5 | TRBV5-4 | CASSLSGTPKETQYF | TGTGCCAGCAGCTTGTCGGGTACACCTAAGGAGACCCAGTACTTC
TRBD1 | - | TRBJ1-1 | TRBV30 | CAWSLTGGRTEAFF | TGTGCCTGGAGTTTGACAGGGGGCAGGACTGAAGCTTTCTTT
- | few | TRBJ2-3 | TRBV7-2 | CASRWGGTDTQYF | TGTGCCAGCCGCTGGGGGGGCACAGATACGCAGTATTTT
- | few | TRBJ1-6 | TRBV20-1 | CSATRDSGYNSPLHF | TGCAGTGCTACCAGGGATTCGGGATATAATTCACCCCTCCACTTT
- | many | TRBJ1-2 | TRBV28 | CASSLGSGASGYTF | TGTGCCAGCAGTTTGGGTTCGGGGGCAAGTGGCTACACCTTC